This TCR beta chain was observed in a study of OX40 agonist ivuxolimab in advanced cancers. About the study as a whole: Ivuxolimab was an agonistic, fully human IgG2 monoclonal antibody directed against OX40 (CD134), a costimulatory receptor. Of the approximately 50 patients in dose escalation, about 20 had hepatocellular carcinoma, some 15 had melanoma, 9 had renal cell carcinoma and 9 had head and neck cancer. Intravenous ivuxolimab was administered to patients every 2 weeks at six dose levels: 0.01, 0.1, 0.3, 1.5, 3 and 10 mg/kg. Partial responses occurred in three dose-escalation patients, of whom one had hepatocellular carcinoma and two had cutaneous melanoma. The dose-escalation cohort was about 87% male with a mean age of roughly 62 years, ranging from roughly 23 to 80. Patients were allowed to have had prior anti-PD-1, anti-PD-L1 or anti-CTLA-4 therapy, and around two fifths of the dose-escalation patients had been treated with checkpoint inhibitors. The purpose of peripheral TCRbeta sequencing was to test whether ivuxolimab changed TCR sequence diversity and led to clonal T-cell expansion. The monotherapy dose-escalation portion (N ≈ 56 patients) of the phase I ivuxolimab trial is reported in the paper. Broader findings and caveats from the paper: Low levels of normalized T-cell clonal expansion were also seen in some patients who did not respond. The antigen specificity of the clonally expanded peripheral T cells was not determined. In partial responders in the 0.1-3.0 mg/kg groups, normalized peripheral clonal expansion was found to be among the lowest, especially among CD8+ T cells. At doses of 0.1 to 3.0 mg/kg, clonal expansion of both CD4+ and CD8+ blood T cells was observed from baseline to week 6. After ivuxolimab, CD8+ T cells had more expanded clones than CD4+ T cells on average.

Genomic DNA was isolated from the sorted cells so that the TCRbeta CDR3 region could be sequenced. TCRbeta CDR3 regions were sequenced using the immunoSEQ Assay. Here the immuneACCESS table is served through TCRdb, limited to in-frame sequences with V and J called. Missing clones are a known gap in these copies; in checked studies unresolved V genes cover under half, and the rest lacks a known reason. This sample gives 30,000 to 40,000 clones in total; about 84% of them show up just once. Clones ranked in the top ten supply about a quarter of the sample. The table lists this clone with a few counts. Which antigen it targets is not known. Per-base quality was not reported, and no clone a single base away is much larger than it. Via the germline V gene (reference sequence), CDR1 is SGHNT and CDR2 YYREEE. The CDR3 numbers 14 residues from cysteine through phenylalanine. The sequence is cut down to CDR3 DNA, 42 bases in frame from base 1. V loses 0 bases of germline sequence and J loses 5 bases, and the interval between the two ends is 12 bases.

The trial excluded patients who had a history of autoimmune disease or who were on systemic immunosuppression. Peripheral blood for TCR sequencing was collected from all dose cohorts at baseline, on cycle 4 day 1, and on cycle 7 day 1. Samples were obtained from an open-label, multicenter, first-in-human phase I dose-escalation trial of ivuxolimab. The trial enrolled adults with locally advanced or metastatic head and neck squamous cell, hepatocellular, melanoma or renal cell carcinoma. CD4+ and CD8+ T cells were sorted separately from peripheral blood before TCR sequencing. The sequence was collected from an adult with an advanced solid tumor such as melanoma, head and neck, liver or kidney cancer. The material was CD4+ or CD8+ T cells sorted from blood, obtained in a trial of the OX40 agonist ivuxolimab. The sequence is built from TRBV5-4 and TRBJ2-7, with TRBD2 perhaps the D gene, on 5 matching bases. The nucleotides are TGTGCCAGCAGCTTGGATCCGGGGAGCGACGAGCAGTACTTC. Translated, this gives CASSLDPGSDEQYF.